This record covers a single T cell receptor (beta chain). Study processing details: Using reference gene primer amplification, nucleated cell counts were estimated. Produced via immunoSEQ multiplex PCR; TCRdb's table is partial and in-frame only. For V, J and clone size, that table is used; D and trimming come from the DNA. This sample yields fewer than 150,000 clones, of which roughly four fifths are seen a single time; 11% belongs to the top ten. The data stem from a study of blood T cell repertoires in COVID-19. Study-wide context: The samples span acute and convalescent COVID-19 from the United States, Italy and Spain. PBMCs, B-cell-depleted T cells, or T cells provided the cDNA or gDNA that made up the material.

Looked up from germline, CDR1 is SGHAT and CDR2 is FQNNGV. This CDR3 has 17 residues. V was shortened by 3 bases and J by 1 base, with 19 bases between the two germline ends. This TCR came from a human donor in a cohort sampled during active COVID-19. The sample was peripheral blood. The chain employs TRBV11-2 and TRBJ2-7; TRBD1 might be the D (5 bases). The CDR3 DNA follows: TGTGCCAGCAGCTTCACTTCGACAGCCGGTTTTTCCTACGAGCAGTACTTC. As protein: CASSFTSTAGFSYEQYF.